This T cell receptor beta chain emerged from a study of blood T cell repertoires in COVID-19. As for the study in general: Both acute and convalescent COVID-19 samples were obtained from the United States, Italy and Spain. PBMCs, B-cell-depleted T cells, or T cells provided the cDNA or gDNA that made up the material.

Deletions cut 7 bases from V and 6 bases from J, with 27 bases between. The germline V gene has CDR1 SNHLY and CDR2 FYNNEI. The CDR3 totals 18 residues. In this sample, this clone turned up a few times. Method: immunoSEQ multiplex PCR; TCRdb's copy keeps in-frame clones and lacks some. The table includes some 180,000 clones, more than 80% detected once. The rearrangement joins TRBV2 to TRBJ1-4; D is unresolved. The source is a human donor in a cohort sampled during active COVID-19. Sequencing was carried out using peripheral blood. Here the CDR3 reads CASKSSMRVLKQDEKLFF. DNA for the CDR3: TGTGCCAGCAAGTCGTCTATGCGGGTATTAAAACAAGATGAAAAACTGTTTTTT.